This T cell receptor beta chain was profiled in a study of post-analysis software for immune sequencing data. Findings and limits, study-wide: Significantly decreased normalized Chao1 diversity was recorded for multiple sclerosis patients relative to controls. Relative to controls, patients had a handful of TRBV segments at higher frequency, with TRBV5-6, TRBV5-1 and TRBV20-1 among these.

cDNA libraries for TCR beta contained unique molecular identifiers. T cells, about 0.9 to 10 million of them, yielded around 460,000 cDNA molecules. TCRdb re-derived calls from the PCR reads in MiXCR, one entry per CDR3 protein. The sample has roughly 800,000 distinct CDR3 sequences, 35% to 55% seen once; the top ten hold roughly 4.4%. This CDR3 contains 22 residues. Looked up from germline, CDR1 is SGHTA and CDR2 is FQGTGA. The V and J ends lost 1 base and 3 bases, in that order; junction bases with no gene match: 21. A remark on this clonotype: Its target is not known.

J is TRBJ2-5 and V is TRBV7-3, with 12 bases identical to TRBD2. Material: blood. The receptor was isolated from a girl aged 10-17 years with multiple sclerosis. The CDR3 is CASSLMRHRVRLAGVFEETQYF. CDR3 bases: TGTGCCAGCAGCTTAATGCGACATAGAGTGAGACTAGCGGGAGTGTTCGAAGAGACCCAGTACTTC. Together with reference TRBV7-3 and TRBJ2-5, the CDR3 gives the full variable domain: GAGVSQTPSNKVTEKGKYVELRCDPISGHTALYWYRQSLGQGPEFLIYFQGTGAADDSGLPNDRFFAVRPEGSVSTLKIQRTERGDSAVYLCASSLMRHRVRLAGVFEETQYFGPGTRLLVL.